This T cell receptor beta chain was identified in a study of blood T cell repertoires in COVID-19. Study at large: Samples of COVID-19 (acute and convalescent) were obtained from the United States, Italy and Spain. Sources were T cells, B-cell-depleted T cells, or PBMCs; the material itself was cDNA or gDNA.

Original processing methods: Estimates of nucleated cell counts were drawn from the amplification of reference gene primers. Generated by immunoSEQ multiplex PCR, the TCRdb table keeps only in-frame clones and is missing some. V and J calls and clone size are given by that table; D and trimming were obtained from the DNA. The profile shows about 81,000 clones, approximately 78% of them singletons. This CDR3 comprises 19 residues. With 5 bases clipped from V and 2 bases from J, the junction kept 15 bases outside the gene matches. Per germline, CDR1 SEHNR and CDR2 FQNEAQ (reference sequence). Sequenced input: peripheral blood. V usage is TRBV7-9 and J usage is TRBJ2-5, with 12 bases that match TRBD1. This clonotype was obtained from a human donor in a cohort sampled during active COVID-19. The CDR3 spells CASSRGQGATVNTQETQYF. CDR3 bases: TGTGCCAGCAGCAGGGGACAGGGGGCGACCGTGAACACACAAGAGACCCAGTACTTC.